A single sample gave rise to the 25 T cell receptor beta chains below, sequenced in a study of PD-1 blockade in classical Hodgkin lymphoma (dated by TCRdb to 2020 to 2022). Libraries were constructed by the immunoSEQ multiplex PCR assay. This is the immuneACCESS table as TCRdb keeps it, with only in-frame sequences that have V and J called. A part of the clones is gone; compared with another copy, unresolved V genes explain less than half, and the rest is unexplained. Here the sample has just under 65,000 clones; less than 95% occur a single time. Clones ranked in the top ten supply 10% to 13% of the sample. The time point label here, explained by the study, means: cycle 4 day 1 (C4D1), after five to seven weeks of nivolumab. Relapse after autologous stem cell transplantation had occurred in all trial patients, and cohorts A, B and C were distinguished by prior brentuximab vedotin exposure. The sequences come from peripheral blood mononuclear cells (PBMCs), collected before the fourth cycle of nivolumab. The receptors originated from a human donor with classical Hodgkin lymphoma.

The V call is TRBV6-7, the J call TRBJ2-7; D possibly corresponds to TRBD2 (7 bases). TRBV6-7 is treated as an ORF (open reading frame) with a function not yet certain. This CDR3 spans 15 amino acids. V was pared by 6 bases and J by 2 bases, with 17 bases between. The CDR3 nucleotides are TGTGCCAGCAGCCAAGGGGGGGGTACAACCTACGAGCAGTACTTC. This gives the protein CASSQGGGTTYEQYF.

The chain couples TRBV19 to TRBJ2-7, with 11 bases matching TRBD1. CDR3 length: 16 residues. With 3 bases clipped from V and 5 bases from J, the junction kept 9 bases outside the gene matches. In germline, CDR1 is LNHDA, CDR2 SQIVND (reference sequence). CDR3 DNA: TGTGCCAGTAGTATCCCTAGGGACAGGGGGATACACGAGCAGTACTTC. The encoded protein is CASSIPRDRGIHEQYF.

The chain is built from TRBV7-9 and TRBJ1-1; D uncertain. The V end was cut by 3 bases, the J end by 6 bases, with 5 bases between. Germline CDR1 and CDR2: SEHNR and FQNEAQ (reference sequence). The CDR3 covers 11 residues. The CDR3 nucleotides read TGTGCCAGCAGCTTCGGTCCTGAAGCTTTCTTT. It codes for CASSFGPEAFF. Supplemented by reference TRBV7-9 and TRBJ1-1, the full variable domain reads DTGVSQNPRHKITKRGQNVTFRCDPISEHNRLYWYRQTLGQGPEFLTYFQNEAQLEKSRLLSDRFSAERPKGSFSTLEIQRTEQGDSAMYLCASSFGPEAFFGQGTRLTVV.

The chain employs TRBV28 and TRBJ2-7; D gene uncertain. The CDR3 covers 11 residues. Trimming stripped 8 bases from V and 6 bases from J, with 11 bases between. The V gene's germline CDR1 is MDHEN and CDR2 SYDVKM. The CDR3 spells CASGIQGEQYF. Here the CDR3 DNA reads TGTGCCAGCGGTATACAAGGCGAGCAGTACTTC.

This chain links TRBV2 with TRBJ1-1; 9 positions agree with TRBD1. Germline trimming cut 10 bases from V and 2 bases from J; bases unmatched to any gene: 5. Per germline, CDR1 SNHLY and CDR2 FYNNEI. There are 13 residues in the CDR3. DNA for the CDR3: TGTGCCAAAAGACAGGGGGGAAACACTGAAGCTTTCTTT. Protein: CAKRQGGNTEAFF.

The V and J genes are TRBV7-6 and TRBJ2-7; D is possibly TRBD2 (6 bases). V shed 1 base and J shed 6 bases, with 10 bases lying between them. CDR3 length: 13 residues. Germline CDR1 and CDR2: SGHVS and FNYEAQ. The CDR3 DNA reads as TGTGCCAGCAGCTTAGAGTGGGGAGGCGAGCAGTACTTC. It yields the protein CASSLEWGGEQYF.

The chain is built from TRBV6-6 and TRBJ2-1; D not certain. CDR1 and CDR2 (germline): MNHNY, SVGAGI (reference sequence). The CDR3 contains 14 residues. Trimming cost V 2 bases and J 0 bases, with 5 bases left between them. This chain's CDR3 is CASSYGPSYNEQFF. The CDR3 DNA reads TGTGCCAGCAGTTACGGGCCCTCCTACAATGAGCAGTTCTTC.

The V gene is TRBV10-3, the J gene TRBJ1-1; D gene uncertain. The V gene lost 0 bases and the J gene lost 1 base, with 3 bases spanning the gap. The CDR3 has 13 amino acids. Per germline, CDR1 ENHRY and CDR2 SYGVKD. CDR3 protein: CAISESANTEAFF. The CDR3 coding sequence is TGTGCCATCAGTGAGTCGGCGAACACTGAAGCTTTCTTT.

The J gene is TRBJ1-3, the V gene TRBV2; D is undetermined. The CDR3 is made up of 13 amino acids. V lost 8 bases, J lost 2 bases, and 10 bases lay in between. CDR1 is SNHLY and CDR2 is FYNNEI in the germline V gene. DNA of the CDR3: TGTGCCAGCCGGCCCGAGGCTGGAAACACCATATATTTT. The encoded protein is CASRPEAGNTIYF. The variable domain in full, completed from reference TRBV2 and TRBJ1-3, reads EPEVTQTPSHQVTQMGQEVILRCVPISNHLYFYWYRQILGQKVEFLVSFYNNEISEKSEIFDDQFSVERPDGSNFTLKIRSTKLEDSAMYFCASRPEAGNTIYFGEGSWLTVV.

The CDR3 spells CSGRRENTEAFF. DNA of the CDR3: TGCAGCGGCCGCCGGGAGAACACTGAAGCTTTCTTT. This chain connects TRBV29-1 to TRBJ1-1; D is undetermined. The germline V gene has CDR1 SQVTM and CDR2 ANQGSEA. The CDR3 has 12 amino acids. V was cut by 7 bases and J by 1 base, with 10 bases left in between.

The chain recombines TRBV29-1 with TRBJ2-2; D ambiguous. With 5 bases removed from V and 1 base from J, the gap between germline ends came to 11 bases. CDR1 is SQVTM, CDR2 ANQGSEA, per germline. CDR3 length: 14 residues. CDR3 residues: CSVKLTKNTGELFF. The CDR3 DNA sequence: TGCAGCGTTAAACTGACCAAGAACACCGGGGAGCTGTTTTTT.

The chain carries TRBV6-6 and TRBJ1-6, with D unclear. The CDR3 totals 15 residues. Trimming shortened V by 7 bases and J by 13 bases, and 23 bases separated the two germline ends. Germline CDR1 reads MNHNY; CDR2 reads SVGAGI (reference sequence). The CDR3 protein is CASNKRRPYAYPLHF. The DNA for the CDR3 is TGTGCCAGCAACAAGAGGAGGCCCTACGCGTACCCCCTCCACTTT.

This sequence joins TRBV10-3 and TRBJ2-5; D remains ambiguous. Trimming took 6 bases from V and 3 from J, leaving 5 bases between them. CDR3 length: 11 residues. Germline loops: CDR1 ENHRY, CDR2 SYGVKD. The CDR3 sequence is CAIREKETQYF. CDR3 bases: TGTGCCATCAGAGAAAAAGAGACCCAGTACTTC.

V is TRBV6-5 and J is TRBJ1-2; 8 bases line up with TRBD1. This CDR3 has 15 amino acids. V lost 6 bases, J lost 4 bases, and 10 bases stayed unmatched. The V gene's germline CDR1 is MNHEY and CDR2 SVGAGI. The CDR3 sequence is CASRTTGTGSYGYTF. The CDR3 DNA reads TGTGCCAGCAGGACTACCGGGACAGGTAGCTATGGCTACACCTTC.

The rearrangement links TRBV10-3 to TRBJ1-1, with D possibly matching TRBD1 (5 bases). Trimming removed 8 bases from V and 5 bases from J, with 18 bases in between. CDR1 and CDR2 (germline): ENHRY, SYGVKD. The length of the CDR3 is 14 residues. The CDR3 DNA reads TGTGCCATCCACGTAGGCCCCGGGGGTACTGAAGCTTTCTTT. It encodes CAIHVGPGGTEAFF.

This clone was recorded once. CDR3 in DNA: TGTGCCATTACCCGGACAGCTAACTATGGCTACACCTTC. It yields the protein CAITRTANYGYTF. V usage is TRBV10-3 and J usage is TRBJ1-2, with D possibly matching TRBD1 (6 bases). Germline CDR1 and CDR2: ENHRY and SYGVKD. The length of the CDR3 is 13 residues. V shed 9 bases and J shed 0 bases, with 11 bases lying between them.

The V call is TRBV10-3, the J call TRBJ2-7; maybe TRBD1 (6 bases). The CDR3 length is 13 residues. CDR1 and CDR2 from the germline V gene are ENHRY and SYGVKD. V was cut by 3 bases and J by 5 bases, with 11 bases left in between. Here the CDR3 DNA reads TGTGCCATCAGTGAACTCGACAGGAACGAGCAGTACTTC. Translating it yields CAISELDRNEQYF.

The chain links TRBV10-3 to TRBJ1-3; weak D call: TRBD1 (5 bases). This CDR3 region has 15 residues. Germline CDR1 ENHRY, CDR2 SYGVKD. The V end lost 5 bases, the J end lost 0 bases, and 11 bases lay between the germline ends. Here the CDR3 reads CAISPGTDSGNTIYF. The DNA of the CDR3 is TGTGCCATCAGTCCCGGGACGGACTCTGGAAACACCATATATTTT.

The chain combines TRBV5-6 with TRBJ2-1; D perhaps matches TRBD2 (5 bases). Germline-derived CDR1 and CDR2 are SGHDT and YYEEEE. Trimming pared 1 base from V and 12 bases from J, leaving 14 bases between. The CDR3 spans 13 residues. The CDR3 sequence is CASSLTLEEVQFF. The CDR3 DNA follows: TGTGCCAGCAGCTTGACTCTCGAGGAGGTGCAGTTCTTC.

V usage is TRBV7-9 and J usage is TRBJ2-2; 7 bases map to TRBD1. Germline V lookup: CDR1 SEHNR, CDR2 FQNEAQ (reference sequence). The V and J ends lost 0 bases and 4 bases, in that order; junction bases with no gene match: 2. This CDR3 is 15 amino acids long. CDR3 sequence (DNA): TGTGCCAGCAGCTTAGCTGGGACAGCCACCGGGGAGCTGTTTTTT. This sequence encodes CASSLAGTATGELFF.

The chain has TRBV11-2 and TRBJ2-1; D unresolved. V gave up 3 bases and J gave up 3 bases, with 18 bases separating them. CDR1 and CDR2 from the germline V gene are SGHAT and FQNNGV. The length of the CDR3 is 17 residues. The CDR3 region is CASSFGPGQSVYNEQFF. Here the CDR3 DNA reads TGTGCCAGCAGCTTTGGACCTGGCCAGTCTGTCTACAATGAGCAGTTCTTC.

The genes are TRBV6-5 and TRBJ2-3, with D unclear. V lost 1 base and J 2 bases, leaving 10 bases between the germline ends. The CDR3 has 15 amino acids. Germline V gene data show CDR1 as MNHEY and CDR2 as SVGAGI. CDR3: CASSYWGRATDTQYF. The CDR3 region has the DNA TGTGCCAGCAGTTACTGGGGAAGAGCCACAGATACGCAGTATTTT.

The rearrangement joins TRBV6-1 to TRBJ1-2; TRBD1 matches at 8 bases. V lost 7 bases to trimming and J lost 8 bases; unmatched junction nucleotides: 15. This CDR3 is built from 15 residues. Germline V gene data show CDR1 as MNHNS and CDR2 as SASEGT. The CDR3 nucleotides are TGTGCCAGCAAGGCACCGGTACAGGGGGAGGGCGGCTACACCTTC. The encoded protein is CASKAPVQGEGGYTF.

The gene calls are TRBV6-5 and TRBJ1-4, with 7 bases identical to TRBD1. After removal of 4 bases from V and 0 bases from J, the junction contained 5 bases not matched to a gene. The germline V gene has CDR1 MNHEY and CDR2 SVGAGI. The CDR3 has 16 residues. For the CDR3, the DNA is TGTGCCAGCAGTTTTGGACAGGCCGCAACTAATGAAAAACTGTTTTTT. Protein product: CASSFGQAATNEKLFF.

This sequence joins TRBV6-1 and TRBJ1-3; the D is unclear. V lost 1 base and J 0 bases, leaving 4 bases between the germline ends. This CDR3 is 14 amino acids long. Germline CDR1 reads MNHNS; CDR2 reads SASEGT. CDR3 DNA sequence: TGTGCCAGCAGTGAAGGTTCCTCTGGAAACACCATATATTTT. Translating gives CASSEGSSGNTIYF.